This T cell receptor beta chain was recovered during a study of blood T cell repertoires in COVID-19. The CDR3 totals 13 residues. V lost 3 bases, J lost 2 bases, and 7 bases lay in between. Germline lookup yields CDR1 SNHLY and CDR2 FYNNEI. This table comes from immunoSEQ multiplex PCR, and its TCRdb copy is limited to in-frame clones, with some not included. The sample shows some 100,000 clones, roughly 78% of them seen only once. This clone is a singleton in its sample. The source material was peripheral blood. This sequence was found in a man aged 45 to 65 with active or convalescent COVID-19. The genes are TRBV2 and TRBJ2-5; D possibly corresponds to TRBD1 (5 bases). The CDR3 sequence is CASSDQGQETQYF. The CDR3 nucleotides are TGTGCCAGCAGTGACCAGGGACAAGAGACCCAGTACTTC.